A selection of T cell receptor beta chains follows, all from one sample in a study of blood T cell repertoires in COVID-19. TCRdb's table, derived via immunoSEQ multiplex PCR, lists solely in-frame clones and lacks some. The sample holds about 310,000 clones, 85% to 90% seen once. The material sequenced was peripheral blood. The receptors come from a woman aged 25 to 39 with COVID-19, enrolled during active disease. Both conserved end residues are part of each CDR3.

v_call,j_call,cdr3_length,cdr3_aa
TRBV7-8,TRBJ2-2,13,CASRLAPTGELFF
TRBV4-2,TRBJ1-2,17,CASSLWTGADQPHGYTF
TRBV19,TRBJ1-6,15,CASRNTGRNNSPLHF
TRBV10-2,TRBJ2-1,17,CASSESVRDFAYNEQFF
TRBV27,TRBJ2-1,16,CASSLSNSGRDNEQFF
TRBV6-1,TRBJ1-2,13,CASSPGQRYGYTF
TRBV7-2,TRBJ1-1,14,CASSSQTMNTEAFF
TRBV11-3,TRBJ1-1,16,CASSLGPGLLNTEAFF
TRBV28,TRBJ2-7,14,CASSDTSGSYEQYF
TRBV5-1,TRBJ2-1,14,CASSLEGGSNEQFF
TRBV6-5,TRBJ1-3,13,CASQGMSGNTIYF
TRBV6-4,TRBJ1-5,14,CASSGSRGNQPQHF
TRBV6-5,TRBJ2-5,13,CASKGRGRGTQYF
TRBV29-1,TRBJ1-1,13,CSGGGFQNTEAFF
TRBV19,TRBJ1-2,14,CASTSGQGRDGYTF
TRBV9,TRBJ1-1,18,CASSYQTGTGGSNTEAFF
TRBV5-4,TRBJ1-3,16,CASSFTQGSSGNTIYF
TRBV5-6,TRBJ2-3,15,CASSPRDRVFGTQYF
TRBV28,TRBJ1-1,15,CASSVPGQGKTEAFF
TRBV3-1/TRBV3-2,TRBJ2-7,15,CASSQALAGVYEQYF
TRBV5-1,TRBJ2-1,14,CASSLRSSYNEQFF
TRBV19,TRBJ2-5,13,CASSKRQQETQYF
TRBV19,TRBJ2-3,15,CASSEGLVSTDTQYF
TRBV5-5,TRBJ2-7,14,CASSLMDSAYEQYF
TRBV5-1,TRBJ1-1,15,CASSSPEVMNTEAFF
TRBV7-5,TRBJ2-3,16,CVRSLARWQSTDTQYF
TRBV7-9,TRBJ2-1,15,CASSLGAGEEDEQFF
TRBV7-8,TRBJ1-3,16,CASSLTGGSSGNTIYF
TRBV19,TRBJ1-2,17,CASSRTQVFSTHYGYTF
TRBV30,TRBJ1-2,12,CAWISVIYGYTF
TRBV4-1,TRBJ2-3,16,CASSPRLAGRTDTQYF
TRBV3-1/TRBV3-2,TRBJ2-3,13,CASSRSGADTQYF
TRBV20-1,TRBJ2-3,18,CSASPLLTSGRLTDTQYF
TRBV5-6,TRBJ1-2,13,CASSFSGGYGYTF
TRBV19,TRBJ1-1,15,CASSPRDRVGTEAFF
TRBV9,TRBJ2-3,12,CARDSPLDTQYF
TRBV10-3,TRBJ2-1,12,CAISDGAGEQFF
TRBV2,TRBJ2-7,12,CASRARGDEQYF
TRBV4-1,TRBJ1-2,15,CASSQGFRGPDGYTF
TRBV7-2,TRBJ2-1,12,CASSLARYEQFF
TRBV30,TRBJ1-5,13,CAWSRTGNQPQHF
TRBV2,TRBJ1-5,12,CASRTGGQPQHF
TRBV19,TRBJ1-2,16,CASSPTPPPTNYGYTF
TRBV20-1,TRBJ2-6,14,CSASVAGGANVLTF
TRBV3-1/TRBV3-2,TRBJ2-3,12,CASSQDIDTQYF
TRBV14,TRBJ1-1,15,CASSLWDRGNTEAFF